This T cell receptor beta chain comes out of a study of technical replicates of blood from a handful of donors. The CDR3 sequence is 11 residues long. Germline assignment: CDR1 SEHNR and CDR2 FQNEAQ (reference sequence). The germline V and J ends were trimmed by 3 bases and 6 bases, with 6 bases remaining between them. Generated by immunoSEQ multiplex PCR, the TCRdb table keeps only in-frame clones and is missing some. The data hold around 53,000 clones, with 85% to 90% observed a single time. This sequence was found in a human donor in good health. Some clones in this sample may be carry-over from other donors' samples. Sequenced material: PBMCs. The chain joins TRBV7-9 to TRBJ2-7, with unresolved D. The CDR3 protein is CASSFAFEQYF. CDR3 coding DNA: TGTGCCAGCAGCTTCGCGTTCGAGCAGTACTTC.